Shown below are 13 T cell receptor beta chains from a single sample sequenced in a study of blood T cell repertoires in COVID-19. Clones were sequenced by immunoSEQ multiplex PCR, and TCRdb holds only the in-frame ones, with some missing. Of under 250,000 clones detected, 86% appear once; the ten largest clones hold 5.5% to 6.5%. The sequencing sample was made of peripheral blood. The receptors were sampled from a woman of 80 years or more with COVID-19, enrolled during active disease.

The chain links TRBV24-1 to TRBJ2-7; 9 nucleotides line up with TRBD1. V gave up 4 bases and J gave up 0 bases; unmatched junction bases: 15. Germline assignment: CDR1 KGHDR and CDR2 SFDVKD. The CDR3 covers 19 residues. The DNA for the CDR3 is TGTGCCACCAGTGACAGTCCCGGGACAGGGATGAGGGCCTCCTACGAGCAGTACTTC. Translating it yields CATSDSPGTGMRASYEQYF.

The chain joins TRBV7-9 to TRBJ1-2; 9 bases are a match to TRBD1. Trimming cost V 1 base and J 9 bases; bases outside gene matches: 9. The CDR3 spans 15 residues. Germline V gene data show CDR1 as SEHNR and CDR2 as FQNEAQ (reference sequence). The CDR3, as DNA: TGTGCCAGCAGCTTAGTAGGGACAGGGATTTCACGCTACACCTTC. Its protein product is CASSLVGTGISRYTF.

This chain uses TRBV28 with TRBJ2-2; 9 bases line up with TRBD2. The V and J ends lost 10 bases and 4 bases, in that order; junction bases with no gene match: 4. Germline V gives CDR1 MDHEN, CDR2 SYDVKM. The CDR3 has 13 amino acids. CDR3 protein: CATGLAITGELFF. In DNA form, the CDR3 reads TGTGCCACCGGACTAGCGATCACCGGGGAGCTGTTTTTT.

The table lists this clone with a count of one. DNA for the CDR3: TGCGCCAGCAGCTCCGACAGGGGGATCACTGAAGCTTTCTTT. Its translation: CASSSDRGITEAFF. The gene calls are TRBV5-1 and TRBJ1-1, with TRBD1 matching over 9 bases. CDR1 and CDR2 from the germline V gene are SGHRS and YFSETQ. CDR3 length: 14 amino acids. The V and J ends lost 3 bases and 4 bases, in that order; junction bases with no gene match: 4.

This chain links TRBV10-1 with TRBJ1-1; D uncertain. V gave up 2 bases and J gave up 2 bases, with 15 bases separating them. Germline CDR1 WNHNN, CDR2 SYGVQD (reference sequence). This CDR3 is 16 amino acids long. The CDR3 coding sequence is TGCGCCAGCAGTGAGATACCCCCAGCGGAAAACACTGAAGCTTTCTTT. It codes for CASSEIPPAENTEAFF.

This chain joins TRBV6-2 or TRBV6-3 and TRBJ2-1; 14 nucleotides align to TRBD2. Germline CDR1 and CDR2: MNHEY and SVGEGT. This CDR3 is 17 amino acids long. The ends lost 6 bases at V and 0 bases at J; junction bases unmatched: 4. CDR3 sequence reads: CASSPGTSGGSYNEQFF. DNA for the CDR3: TGTGCCAGCAGCCCTGGGACTAGCGGGGGCTCCTACAATGAGCAGTTCTTC.

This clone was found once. CDR3 coding DNA: TGCGCCAGCAGCTTGCGCCCGGGTTTCAGCTCCTACGAGCAGTACTTC. Protein: CASSLRPGFSSYEQYF. This sequence joins TRBV5-1 and TRBJ2-7; D unresolved. V was cut by 1 base and J by 0 bases, with 14 bases left in between. Germline V CDR1 and CDR2: SGHRS, YFSETQ. This CDR3 has 16 amino acids.

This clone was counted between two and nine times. CDR3 DNA sequence: TGTGCCAGCAGTTACTTTAAGAGCCCCGGGACTGAAGCTTTCTTT. This codes for CASSYFKSPGTEAFF. This rearrangement joins TRBV6-6 to TRBJ1-1; no definite D call. Trimming cost V 1 base and J 5 bases, with 14 bases left between them. The CDR3 covers 15 residues. Germline V CDR1 and CDR2: MNHNY, SVGAGI (reference sequence).

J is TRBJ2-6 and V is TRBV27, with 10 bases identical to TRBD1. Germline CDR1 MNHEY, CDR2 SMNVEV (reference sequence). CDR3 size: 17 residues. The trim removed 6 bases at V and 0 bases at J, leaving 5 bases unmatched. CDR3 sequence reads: CASRHGDRGSGANVLTF. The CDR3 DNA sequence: TGTGCCAGCAGACACGGGGACAGGGGCTCTGGGGCCAACGTCCTGACTTTC. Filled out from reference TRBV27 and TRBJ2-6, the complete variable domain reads EAQVTQNPRYLITVTGKKLTVTCSQNMNHEYMSWYRQDPGLGLRQIYYSMNVEVTDKGDVPEGYKVSRKEKRNFPLILESPSPNQTSLYFCASRHGDRGSGANVLTFGAGSRLTVL.

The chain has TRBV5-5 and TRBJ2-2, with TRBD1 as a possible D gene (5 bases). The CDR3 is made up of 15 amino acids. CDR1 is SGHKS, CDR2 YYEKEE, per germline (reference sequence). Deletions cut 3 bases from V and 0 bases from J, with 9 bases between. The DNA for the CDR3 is TGTGCCAGCAGCTCGCAGACAGCGAACACCGGGGAGCTGTTTTTT. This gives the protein CASSSQTANTGELFF.

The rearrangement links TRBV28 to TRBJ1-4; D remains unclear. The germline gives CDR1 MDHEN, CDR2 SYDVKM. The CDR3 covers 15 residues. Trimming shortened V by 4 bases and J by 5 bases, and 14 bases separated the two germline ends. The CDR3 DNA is TGTGCCAGCAGTTCCGCGACCGGCGGCAATGAAAAACTGTTTTTT. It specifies CASSSATGGNEKLFF. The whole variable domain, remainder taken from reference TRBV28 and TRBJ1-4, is DVKVTQSSRYLVKRTGEKVFLECVQDMDHENMFWYRQDPGLGLRLIYFSYDVKMKEKGDIPEGYSVSREKKERFSLILESASTNQTSMYLCASSSATGGNEKLFFGSGTQLSVL.

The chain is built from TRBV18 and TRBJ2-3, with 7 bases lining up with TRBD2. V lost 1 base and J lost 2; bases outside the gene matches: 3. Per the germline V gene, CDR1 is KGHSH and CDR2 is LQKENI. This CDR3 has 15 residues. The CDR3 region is CASSPQAGPTDTQYF. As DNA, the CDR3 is TGTGCCAGCTCACCACAAGCGGGGCCCACAGATACGCAGTATTTT.

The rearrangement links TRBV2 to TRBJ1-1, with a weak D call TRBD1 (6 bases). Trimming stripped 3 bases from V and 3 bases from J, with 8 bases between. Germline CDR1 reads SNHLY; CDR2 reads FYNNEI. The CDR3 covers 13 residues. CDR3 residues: CASSDQGHTEAFF. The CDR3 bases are TGTGCCAGCAGTGATCAGGGGCACACTGAAGCTTTCTTT.